A selection of T cell receptor beta chains follows, all from one sample in a study of OX40 agonist ivuxolimab in advanced cancers. Data came from immunoSEQ multiplex PCR; TCRdb stores just in-frame clones and leaves some out. The sample shows under 70,000 clones, roughly 87% of them seen only once. The source was CD4+ or CD8+ T cells sorted from blood, collected in a trial of the OX40 agonist ivuxolimab. Source of these receptors: an adult with an advanced solid tumor such as melanoma, head and neck, liver or kidney cancer. Each CDR3 is given with its conserved first and last residue. The D gene is left open where the match is weak. The listing skips clone size in some rows; elsewhere it reads once, few, many or a size class.

V	D	size	J	DNA	CDR3
TRBV5-1	TRBD1	.	TRBJ1-1	TGCGCCAGCACCGAAGGACAGGGTTACACTGAAGCTTTCTTT	CASTEGQGYTEAFF
TRBV7-8	.	.	TRBJ2-1	TGTGCCAGCAGCTTAGGAGTAGTGAATGAGCAGTTCTTC	CASSLGVVNEQFF
TRBV7-2	.	.	TRBJ2-3	TGTGCCAGCAGCTCAAGGACGGGCACAGATACGCAGTATTTT	CASSSRTGTDTQYF
TRBV7-2	.	.	TRBJ2-6	TGTGCCAGCAGCTCCACGGGCGGGGCCAACGTCCTGACTTTC	CASSSTGGANVLTF
TRBV6-5	TRBD1	once	TRBJ2-5	TGTGCCAGCAGTTACGGGACAGGAAGACAAGAGACCCAGTACTTC	CASSYGTGRQETQYF
TRBV27	.	.	TRBJ2-7	TGTGCCAGCAGTTCAGGAGATTCCTACGAGCAGTACTTC	CASSSGDSYEQYF
TRBV11-2	TRBD2	.	TRBJ2-5	TGTGCCAGCAGCCCGATCCACGGGACTAGCGGGGAGGTGGAGACCCAGTACTTC	CASSPIHGTSGEVETQYF
TRBV10-3	.	.	TRBJ1-2	TGTGCCATCACCAGTGACGGCTATGGCTACACCTTC	CAITSDGYGYTF
TRBV4-2	.	.	TRBJ2-7	TGTGCCAGCAGCCAAGATCGCGGAGGGGGTTACGAGCAGTACTTC	CASSQDRGGGYEQYF
TRBV7-7	.	.	TRBJ2-7	TGTGCCAGCAGCCTAACCCCTGGCCTCCACGAGCAGTACTTC	CASSLTPGLHEQYF
TRBV7-2	.	.	TRBJ2-1	TGTGCCAGCAGCTTAGCGGCTAGCGGAGGGGGGTCCTACAATGAGCAGTTCTTC	CASSLAASGGGSYNEQFF
TRBV18	.	.	TRBJ1-5	TGTGCCAGCTCACCTCCCAGGGTACCTGGTGTCCAGCATTTT	CASSPPRVPGVQHF
TRBV6-5	TRBD1	.	TRBJ2-2	TGTGCCAGCAGGAGGGACAGGCAAAACACCGGGGAGCTGTTTTTT	CASRRDRQNTGELFF
TRBV19	.	.	TRBJ1-4	TGTGCCAGTAGGGGACTGGGCTCTATCAATGAAAAACTGTTTTTT	CASRGLGSINEKLFF
TRBV5-1	TRBD2	.	TRBJ2-5	TGCGCCAGCAGCCGCGGGACTAGCGGCAATCGAGAGACCCAGTACTTC	CASSRGTSGNRETQYF
TRBV7-2	TRBD1	.	TRBJ2-1	TGTGCCAGCAGCTCATCCTCAGGGACAGGAAATGAGCAGTTCTTC	CASSSSSGTGNEQFF
TRBV28	TRBD2	.	TRBJ2-7	TGTGCCAGCAGTTTCCTAGCGGGGGCTTCCTACGAGCAGTACTTC	CASSFLAGASYEQYF
TRBV6-1	.	.	TRBJ2-1	TGTGCCGGCGGCACCTACAATGAGCAGTTCTTC	CAGGTYNEQFF
TRBV5-1	.	.	TRBJ2-3	TGCGCCAGCTTTGCATTCGGGGGATCAGATACGCAGTATTTT	CASFAFGGSDTQYF
TRBV14	.	.	TRBJ1-2	TGTGCCAGCAGCCAAGAGGGGGCAGGGGCTCACTATGGCTACACCTTC	CASSQEGAGAHYGYTF
TRBV7-2	.	.	TRBJ2-2	TGTGCCAGCAGCTTAAAAGGGACGCAAAACACCGGGGAGCTGTTTTTT	CASSLKGTQNTGELFF
TRBV28	.	.	TRBJ1-2	TGTGCCAGCAGTCCCCTCCTGCGGGGGCGCGATGGCTACACCTTC	CASSPLLRGRDGYTF
TRBV28	.	.	TRBJ1-1	TGTGCCAGCAGCTTCCCTCTACCGCCCCAAGCTTTCTTT	CASSFPLPPQAFF
TRBV7-2	.	.	TRBJ1-2	TGTGCCAGCAGTCTAAGTTTCTCAGTGGACTATGGCTACACCTTC	CASSLSFSVDYGYTF
TRBV28	.	.	TRBJ1-5	TGTGCCAGCAGCTTCTCGACAGGAGCCAGCAATCAGCCCCAGCATTTT	CASSFSTGASNQPQHF
TRBV19	.	.	TRBJ1-1	TGTGCCAGTAGTATCCAGATCGCCGGGAACACTGAAGCTTTCTTT	CASSIQIAGNTEAFF
TRBV7-2	TRBD2	.	TRBJ2-7	TGTGCCAGCAGCCCAGGTCAAGGGACTAGGACGAGAGAGCAGTACTTC	CASSPGQGTRTREQYF
TRBV4-3	.	few	TRBJ1-1	TGCGCCAGCAAGGGCAGGAACCAGAACACTGAAGCTTTCTTT	CASKGRNQNTEAFF
TRBV11-3	TRBD1	few	TRBJ1-1	TGTGCCAGCAGCTTAAGGACAGGTGAAGCTTTCTTT	CASSLRTGEAFF
TRBV28	TRBD1	.	TRBJ2-1	TGTGCCAGCAGTTTACCGGGACAGGGCACGAATGAGCAGTTCTTC	CASSLPGQGTNEQFF
TRBV6-5	TRBD2	.	TRBJ2-3	TGTGCCAGCAGACTTAGCGGGAGACCAGATACGCAGTATTTT	CASRLSGRPDTQYF
TRBV19	.	.	TRBJ2-7	TGTGCCAGTAGTATAGTCTGGGACTACGAGCAGTACTTC	CASSIVWDYEQYF
TRBV15	TRBD2	once	TRBJ2-1	TGTGCCACCAGCACCCGACTAGCGTCCGCCTACAATGAGCAGTTCTTC	CATSTRLASAYNEQFF
TRBV6-6	.	once	TRBJ2-7	TGTGCCAGCAGTTACTCGCTCGAGCAGTACTTC	CASSYSLEQYF
TRBV7-7	TRBD2	.	TRBJ2-3	TGTGCCAGCAGCATCGGGACTACGGATACGCAGTATTTT	CASSIGTTDTQYF
TRBV5-4	.	.	TRBJ1-1	TGTGCCAGCAGTCCCGATATGAACACTGAAGCTTTCTTT	CASSPDMNTEAFF
TRBV2	.	.	TRBJ2-1	TGTGCCAGCACGTACAATGAGCAGTTCTTC	CASTYNEQFF
TRBV11-3	.	.	TRBJ2-7	TGTGCCAGCAGCCACACCGGCGAGCAGTACTTC	CASSHTGEQYF
TRBV6-5	TRBD1	.	TRBJ1-2	TGTGCCAGCAGGGCACCGGGACAGGGAAACTATGGCTACACCTTC	CASRAPGQGNYGYTF
TRBV19	TRBD1	.	TRBJ1-2	TGTGCCAGTAGGGTTGACAGGGTGAATGGGGATGGCTACACCTTC	CASRVDRVNGDGYTF
TRBV28	.	.	TRBJ1-2	TGTGCCAGCAGGGGGGAATCTAACTATGGCTACACCTTC	CASRGESNYGYTF
TRBV10-2	TRBD1	.	TRBJ1-5	TGCGCCAGCAGACGGGACAGGGACCAGCCCCAGCATTTT	CASRRDRDQPQHF
TRBV4-1	TRBD1	.	TRBJ2-3	TGCGCCAGCAGATTACAGGGGGCTCTCACAGATACGCAGTATTTT	CASRLQGALTDTQYF
TRBV29-1	.	once	TRBJ1-2	TGCAGCGCCCGGGGGGCGGGGGATTTCATTGGCTACACCTTC	CSARGAGDFIGYTF
TRBV20-1	.	once	TRBJ2-7	TGCAGTGCAGCACCCTCCTACGAGCAGTACTTC	CSAAPSYEQYF
TRBV7-3	TRBD1	.	TRBJ2-2	TGTGCCAGCAGCTCCGACAGGGGGAGGACCGGGGAGCTGTTTTTT	CASSSDRGRTGELFF
TRBV5-6	.	.	TRBJ1-4	TGTGCCAGCAGCTTGATTTTTGGGCTATCAACTAATGAAAAACTGTTTTTT	CASSLIFGLSTNEKLFF
TRBV28	.	.	TRBJ1-2	TGTGCCAGCAGTTTATCCATTCAGCGTGGCTACACCTTC	CASSLSIQRGYTF
TRBV4-2	.	.	TRBJ1-2	TGTGCCAGCAGCTTCAAGGGGATTAACTATGGCTACACCTTC	CASSFKGINYGYTF
TRBV5-4	.	.	TRBJ1-2	TGTGCCAGCAGCTCAGACGGGAACTATGGCTACACCTTC	CASSSDGNYGYTF
TRBV4-2	TRBD2	.	TRBJ2-7	TGTGCCAGCAGCGTTTCGCCCGGGACTAGCGGGGGGCGGACCTACGAGCAGTACTTC	CASSVSPGTSGGRTYEQYF
TRBV6-1	TRBD1	.	TRBJ1-1	TGTGCCAGCAGGGGACAGCCCATGAACACTGAAGCTTTCTTT	CASRGQPMNTEAFF
TRBV18	.	.	TRBJ2-2	TGTGCCAGCTCACCACCGGTTTCGTTCCCGAACACCGGGGAGCTGTTTTTT	CASSPPVSFPNTGELFF
TRBV5-1	.	once	TRBJ2-3	TGCGCCAGCAGCTTGAGTACAGGGAGGCCTAGCACAGATACGCAGTATTTT	CASSLSTGRPSTDTQYF
TRBV11-2	.	.	TRBJ2-7	TGTGCCAGCAGCTCCTCGGACACCGATATTAGAGAGCAGTACTTC	CASSSSDTDIREQYF
TRBV19	.	.	TRBJ2-3	TGTGCCAGTAAGGGGGGGTTTTATACGGATACGCAGTATTTT	CASKGGFYTDTQYF